This TCR beta chain was documented in a study of T cells in Graves' hyperthyroidism and ophthalmopathy. Study-wide context: Peripheral blood was taken when the disease was first diagnosed, before any treatment began.

Authors of the study amplified TCR beta CDR3 regions from RNA transcripts. An initial round of RT-PCR targeting the TCR CDR3 relied on the HTBI primer set. TCRdb redid the calling of the multiplex PCR reads with MiXCR, one entry per CDR3 protein. The sample consists of 500,000 or so distinct CDR3 sequences, under 20% of them appearing once. This CDR3 is built from 15 residues. The germline V and J ends were trimmed by 2 bases and 2 bases, with 10 bases remaining between them. Notes on this clonotype: No antigen is known for it.

Study-wide findings and caveats: Peripheral blood also featured most of the thyroid clonotypes expanded above 0.001.

Based on clinical symptoms, serum thyroxine and TRAb, thyroid ultrasound and orbital computed tomography, diagnoses were reached. Fresh 10 ml peripheral blood yielded PBMCs. V and J are TRBV12-3 or TRBV12-4 and TRBJ2-1, with D possibly TRBD1 on 5 matching bases. The clonotype originates from a woman between 18 and 30 years old with Graves' ophthalmopathy. Material for sequencing was blood. CDR3 residues: CASSLSGHAYNEQFF. CDR3 DNA: TGTGCCAGCAGTTTATCCGGACATGCCTACAATGAGCAGTTCTTC.